This TCR beta chain was sequenced during a study of post-analysis software for immune sequencing data. Per germline, CDR1 MRHNA and CDR2 SNTAGT. The CDR3 is made up of 16 amino acids. The trim removed 6 bases at V and 4 bases at J, leaving 7 bases unmatched. TCR beta cDNA libraries included unique molecular identifiers. MiXCR, run by TCRdb on the PCR reads, gives a single entry per CDR3 protein. The table has under 900,000 distinct CDR3 sequences, about 50% seen once. Study-wide results and limits: Compared with controls, patients had more of about five TRBV segments, including TRBV5-6, TRBV5-1 and TRBV20-1.

A remark on this clonotype: Its cognate antigen is unknown.

Sample: blood. The rearrangement links TRBV6-4 to TRBJ2-2, with 11 bases that match TRBD2. The sequence came from a girl aged 10-17 years with multiple sclerosis. For the CDR3, the DNA is TGTGCCAGCAGGCCCCTAGCGGGGGGCTTCACCGGGGAGCTGTTTTTT. It translates to CASRPLAGGFTGELFF.